This T cell receptor beta chain came from a study of T-cell memory formation after mild COVID-19. This clonotype was observed a handful of times. With 2 bases clipped from V and 9 bases from J, the junction kept 14 bases outside the gene matches. Germline V CDR1 and CDR2: SGHRS, YFSETQ. The CDR3 covers 16 residues. In TCRdb, the 5' RACE reads were re-called with MiXCR into one record per CDR3 protein. The sample carries about half a million distinct CDR3 sequences, roughly 18% recorded once. This sequence joins TRBV5-1 and TRBJ2-1; 7 bases are shared with TRBD2. The sample was PBMCs or a T cell subset sorted from them (not recorded which). The sequence derives from an adult woman who had mild COVID-19 (a few samples of this study predate the infection). Cell type and time point are not known. This CDR3 reads CASSFLQRGVHLEQFF. CDR3 in DNA: TGCGCCAGCAGCTTCCTACAACGGGGGGTACATCTTGAGCAGTTCTTC.